This TCR beta chain was sequenced in a study of STAT3 mutations in large granular lymphocyte leukemia. The study's findings and limits: Every T-LGLL patient had at least one immunodominant TCRbeta clonotype.

The V and J ends lost 3 bases and 9 bases respectively, with 12 bases between them. Germline-derived CDR1 and CDR2 are SGHTA and FQGNSA. The CDR3 contains 13 residues. Some clones are missing from TCRdb's copy, which holds only in-frame ones; the method was immunoSEQ multiplex PCR. Of approximately 5,200 clones detected, about 71% appear once; the ten largest clones hold around 48%. In the case of this clone: No antigen is known for it.

The specimen was PBMCs. The chain employs TRBV7-2 and TRBJ1-3, with D hard to call. The source is a human donor with T large granular lymphocyte leukemia. Some clones in this sample may be carry-over from other donors' samples. CDR3 residues: CASSLDPLTTIYF. CDR3 DNA sequence: TGTGCCAGCAGCTTGGACCCGCTGACCACCATATATTTT.